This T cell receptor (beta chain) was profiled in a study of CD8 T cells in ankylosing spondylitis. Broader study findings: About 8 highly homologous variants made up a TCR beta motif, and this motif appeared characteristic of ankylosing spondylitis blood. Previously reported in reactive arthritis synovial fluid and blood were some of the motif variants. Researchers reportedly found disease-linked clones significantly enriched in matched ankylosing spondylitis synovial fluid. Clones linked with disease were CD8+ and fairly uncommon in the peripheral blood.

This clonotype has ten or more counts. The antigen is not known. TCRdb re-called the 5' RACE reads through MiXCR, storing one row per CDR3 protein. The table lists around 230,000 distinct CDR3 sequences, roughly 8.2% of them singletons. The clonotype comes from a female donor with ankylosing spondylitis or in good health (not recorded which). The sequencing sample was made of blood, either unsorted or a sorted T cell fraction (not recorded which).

This chain's CDR3 is CSARDPASGSIHEQYF. The CDR3 DNA follows: TGCAGTGCTAGAGATCCGGCTAGCGGGAGTATCCACGAGCAGTACTTC. The chain employs TRBV20-1 and TRBJ2-7, with TRBD2 identical over 10 bases. The V gene's germline CDR1 is DFQATT and CDR2 SNEGSKA (reference sequence). This CDR3 has 16 residues. V dropped 0 bases and J dropped 5; count of bases not matched to a gene: 10.